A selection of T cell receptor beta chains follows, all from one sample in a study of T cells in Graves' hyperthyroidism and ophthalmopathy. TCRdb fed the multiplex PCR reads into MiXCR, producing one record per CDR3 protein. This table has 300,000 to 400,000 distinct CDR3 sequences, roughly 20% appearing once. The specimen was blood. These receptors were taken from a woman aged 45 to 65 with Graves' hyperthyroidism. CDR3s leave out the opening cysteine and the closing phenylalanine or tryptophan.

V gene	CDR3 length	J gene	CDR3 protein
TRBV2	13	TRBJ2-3	ASSSRDPERDTQY
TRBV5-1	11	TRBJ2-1	ASSREAYNEQF
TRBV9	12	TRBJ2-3	ASSVGGGEDTQY
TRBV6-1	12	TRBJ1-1	ASSEGQGRPEAF
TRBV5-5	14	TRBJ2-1	ASSTRDRAPYNEQF
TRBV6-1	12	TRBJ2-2	ASSPQQLGGELF
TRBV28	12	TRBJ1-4	ASSTTGGREKLF
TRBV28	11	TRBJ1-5	ASISYSNQPQH
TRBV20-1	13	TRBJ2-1	SASNGLQKYNEQF
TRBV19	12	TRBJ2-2	AGRQGSYTGELF
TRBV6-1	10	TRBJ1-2	ASTPDGYGYT
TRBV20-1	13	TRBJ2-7	SARAGLAGDEEQY
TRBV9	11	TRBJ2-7	ASSVAQGYEQY
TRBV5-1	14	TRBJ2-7	ASSPLGRDSSYEQY
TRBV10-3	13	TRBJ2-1	AISESPLKNNEQF
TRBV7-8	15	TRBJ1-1	ASSFWAVFAEDTGAF